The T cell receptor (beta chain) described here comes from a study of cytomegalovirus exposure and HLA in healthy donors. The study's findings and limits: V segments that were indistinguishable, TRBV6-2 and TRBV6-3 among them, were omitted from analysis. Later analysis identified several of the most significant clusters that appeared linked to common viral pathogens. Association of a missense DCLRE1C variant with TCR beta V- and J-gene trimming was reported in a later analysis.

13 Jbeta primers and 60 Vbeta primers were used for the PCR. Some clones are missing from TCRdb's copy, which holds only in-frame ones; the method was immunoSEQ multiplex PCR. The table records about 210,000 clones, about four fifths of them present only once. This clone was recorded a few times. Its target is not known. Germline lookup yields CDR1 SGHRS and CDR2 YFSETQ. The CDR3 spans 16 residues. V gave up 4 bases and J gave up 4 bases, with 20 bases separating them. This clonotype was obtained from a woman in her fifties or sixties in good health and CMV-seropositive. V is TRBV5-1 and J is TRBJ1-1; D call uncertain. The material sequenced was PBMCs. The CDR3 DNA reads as TGCGCCAGCAGCCCAACTCGCCTAGAGGGCGGCACTGAAGCTTTCTTT. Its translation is CASSPTRLEGGTEAFF.